This T cell receptor (beta chain) was identified during a study of T cell responses to AZD1222 COVID-19 vaccine. Only one count was recorded for this clone. Antigen: not known. The identical CDR3 is also encoded by other nucleotide sequences in the sample. Broader study findings: Only six individuals given AZD1222 were seropositive at baseline. None of the repertoires were sampled until the peak T cell response had passed. Spike-specific TCR breadth and depth both grew after two AZD1222 doses. Regions 160-218 and 743-854 held dominance among vaccine-associated CD4 TCRs, which spanned spike.

V trimming: 6 bases; J trimming: 7 bases; junction bases outside the gene matches: 4. The germline CDR1 and CDR2 sequences are MNHEY and SMNVEV (reference sequence). The CDR3 is 15 amino acids. Assay used: immunoSEQ multiplex PCR; TCRdb lists only in-frame clones, some missing. This sample yields around 150,000 clones, of which just over 90% are seen a single time; roughly 4.3% belongs to the top ten. The chain employs TRBV27 and TRBJ2-1; 15 bases fit TRBD2. This receptor was identified in an adult in good health. This specimen was peripheral blood, taken on day 0 of MenACWY control vaccination. In DNA form, the CDR3 reads TGTGCCAGCAGCATCGGGACTAGCGGGAGGAATGAGCAGTTCTTC. Residues: CASSIGTSGRNEQFF.